One sample yielded the 21 T cell receptor beta chains listed below, sequenced in a study of CD8 T cells in Susac syndrome (dated by TCRdb to about 2019). Preparation of the library involved the immunoSEQ multiplex PCR assay. RNA was extracted with the RNeasy kit and roughly 0.5 to 1 ug was reverse transcribed using random hexamers. The public reads were quality trimmed at Q25 with fastp and then assembled into clones with MiXCR by TCRdb, keeping productive beta chains. Rows are unified per CDR3 protein, each entry keeping the most common DNA and genes. Across this sample there are about 430,000 distinct CDR3 sequences, with more than 80% seen only once. The top ten clonotypes cover about 0.12% of the sample. Input material: CD8+ T cells from PBMCs. These receptors all come from a human donor with multiple sclerosis.

The chain uses TRBV4-1 and TRBJ1-6, with a possible D match to TRBD1 (6 bases). Germline lookup yields CDR1 MGHRA and CDR2 YSYEKL. Trimming pared 8 bases from V and 6 bases from J, leaving 14 bases between. The CDR3 contains 14 residues. CDR3 DNA sequence: TGCGCCAGCGGTTGGACAGACGGTAATTCACCCCTCCACTTT. Translation gives CASGWTDGNSPLHF.

This clonotype was found once. Relative to the germline gene, one junction end is altered; a read error may explain this. The chain has TRBV20-1 and TRBJ2-7, with D tentatively TRBD2 (6 bases). The CDR3 has 14 amino acids. Germline CDR1 is DFQATT and CDR2 is SNEGSKA (reference sequence). The CDR3 reads CSARDAGGLYEQYF. DNA for the CDR3: TGCAGTGCGAGAGATGCCGGGGGACTCTACGAGCAGTACTTC.

The chain employs TRBV19 and TRBJ2-1; possible D gene TRBD2, 5 bases. V lost 9 bases to trimming and J lost 7 bases, with 7 bases between them. Germline V gene data show CDR1 as LNHDA and CDR2 as SQIVND (reference sequence). The CDR3 length is 10 residues. CDR3 amino acids: CASGENEQFF. The CDR3 DNA is TGTGCCAGCGGGGAAAATGAGCAGTTCTTC.

The gene calls are TRBV28 and TRBJ2-7, with 7 bases lining up with TRBD2. This CDR3 contains 14 residues. From germline, CDR1 is MDHEN and CDR2 SYDVKM. V gave up 7 bases and J gave up 2 bases; unmatched junction bases: 8. The CDR3 sequence is CASTFAGAAYEQYF. The DNA for the CDR3 is TGTGCCAGCACCTTTGCGGGAGCGGCCTACGAGCAGTACTTC.

The chain couples TRBV10-1 to TRBJ1-2; no reliable D call. The CDR3 extends over 17 amino acids. V dropped 5 bases and J dropped 4 bases, with 23 bases sitting between them. Germline lookup yields CDR1 WNHNN and CDR2 SYGVQD (reference sequence). The CDR3 here is CASSTHLGSRKTYGYTF. CDR3 DNA: TGCGCCAGCAGTACCCATCTAGGATCGCGAAAGACCTATGGCTACACCTTC.

This clonotype was picked up a small number of times. The rearrangement links TRBV6-5 to TRBJ1-1; perhaps TRBD1 as D (5 bases). This CDR3 is 15 amino acids long. Looked up from germline, CDR1 is MNHEY and CDR2 is SVGAGI. V gave up 4 bases and J gave up 1 base, with 13 bases separating them. The CDR3 sequence: CASSLDGAANTEAFF. In DNA form, the CDR3 reads TGTGCCAGCAGTTTGGACGGGGCGGCGAACACTGAAGCTTTCTTT.

A few counts support this clonotype. The CDR3 nucleotides are TGTGCCAGCAGTTTACCCGGGGGCGGGGAGCTGTTTTTT. It encodes CASSLPGGGELFF. The gene calls are TRBV27 and TRBJ2-2; the D gene is possibly TRBD2 (6 bases). The CDR3 is made up of 13 amino acids. Trimming cost V 2 bases and J 7 bases, with 8 bases left between them. Germline CDR1 is MNHEY and CDR2 is SMNVEV (reference sequence).

This clonotype was found once. This chain joins TRBV4-1 and TRBJ2-7, with TRBD1 matching over 11 bases. V lost 0 bases to trimming and J lost 5 bases; unmatched junction nucleotides: 6. Germline assignment: CDR1 MGHRA and CDR2 YSYEKL. The CDR3 length is 16 residues. CDR3 coding DNA: TGCGCCAGCAGCCAAGAGCCCGGGACAGGGGGAGACGAGCAGTACTTC. This sequence encodes CASSQEPGTGGDEQYF.

In its sample, this clonotype was seen a few times. The chain has TRBV30 and TRBJ1-1, with D hard to call. The V gene's germline CDR1 is GTSNPN and CDR2 SVGIG (reference sequence). V lost 0 bases and J lost 4, with 9 bases in between. There are 13 residues in the CDR3. Here the CDR3 reads CAWSVRGGTEAFF. Here the CDR3 DNA reads TGTGCCTGGAGTGTACGGGGAGGCACTGAAGCTTTCTTT. The whole variable domain, filled in from reference TRBV30 and TRBJ1-1, reads SQTIHQWPATLVQPVGSPLSLECTVEGTSNPNLYWYRQAAGRGLQLLFYSVGIGQISSEVPQNLSASRPQDRQFILSSKKLLLSDSGFYLCAWSVRGGTEAFFGQGTRLTVV.

This chain joins TRBV20-1 and TRBJ2-1; the match to TRBD2 covers 14 bases. This CDR3 spans 16 amino acids. CDR1 and CDR2 (germline): DFQATT, SNEGSKA (reference sequence). Germline trimming cut 3 bases from V and 3 bases from J; bases unmatched to any gene: 4. The CDR3 DNA is TGCAGTGCTAGGAGGACTAGCGGGAGGAACTACAATGAGCAGTTCTTC. Protein: CSARRTSGRNYNEQFF.

CDR3 sequence (DNA): TGTGCCAGCTCACCAAGTGCTCTAGCCAAAAACATTCAGTACTTC. This sequence encodes CASSPSALAKNIQYF. The genes are TRBV18 and TRBJ2-4, with D hard to call. V was pared by 2 bases and J by 0 bases, with 8 bases between. Germline V gene sequence: CDR1 KGHSH, CDR2 LQKENI. The CDR3 totals 15 residues.

This clonotype was seen a handful of times. V usage is TRBV30 and J usage is TRBJ1-1, with 8 bases fitting TRBD1. Unmatched junction bases numbered 12, after V lost 3 bases and J lost 3 bases. The CDR3 covers 16 residues. CDR1 is GTSNPN and CDR2 is SVGIG in the germline V gene (reference sequence). The CDR3 bases are TGTGCCTGGAGACCATGGACAGGGACAATTTACACTGAAGCTTTCTTT. This encodes CAWRPWTGTIYTEAFF.

CDR3: CASSHDRPYGYTF. CDR3 DNA: TGTGCCAGCAGCCACGACAGGCCTTATGGCTACACCTTC. The V call is TRBV28, the J call TRBJ1-2; a possible D gene is TRBD1 (6 bases). Trimming pared 6 bases from V and 5 bases from J, leaving 13 bases between. Germline V CDR1 and CDR2: MDHEN, SYDVKM. This CDR3 has 13 amino acids.

The V and J genes are TRBV6-2 or TRBV6-3 and TRBJ2-7, with TRBD1 matching 8 bases. There are 17 residues in the CDR3. The germline CDR1 and CDR2 sequences are MNHEY and SVGEGT. V lost 2 bases, J lost 6 bases, and 15 bases stayed unmatched. As DNA, the CDR3 is TGTGCCAGCAGTTACGAGTGGGCGATGGACAGGGTCGCCGAGCAGTACTTC. Encoded protein: CASSYEWAMDRVAEQYF.

This chain links TRBV2 with TRBJ1-1; 8 nucleotides line up with TRBD1. The CDR3 has 15 residues. V gave up 7 bases and J gave up 2 bases; unmatched junction bases: 9. CDR1 and CDR2 from the germline V gene are SNHLY and FYNNEI. CDR3 region: CASTGDRRVNTEAFF. The CDR3, as DNA: TGTGCCAGCACTGGGGACAGGCGGGTAAACACTGAAGCTTTCTTT. The full variable domain, in which reference TRBV2 and TRBJ1-1 provide the parts outside the CDR3, is EPEVTQTPSHQVTQMGQEVILRCVPISNHLYFYWYRQILGQKVEFLVSFYNNEISEKSEIFDDQFSVERPDGSNFTLKIRSTKLEDSAMYFCASTGDRRVNTEAFFGQGTRLTVV.

The chain joins TRBV6-5 to TRBJ2-7; 7 bases are shared with TRBD1. J lost 2 bases, V lost 0 bases, and 10 bases had no gene match. Germline CDR1 and CDR2: MNHEY and SVGAGI. The CDR3 is made up of 17 amino acids. The DNA for the CDR3 is TGTGCCAGCAGTTACTCGACGGTGAGACAGGGCCCCTACGAGCAGTACTTC. Protein sequence: CASSYSTVRQGPYEQYF.

This chain joins TRBV13 and TRBJ1-6; TRBD1 is a possible D gene (6 bases). This CDR3 spans 14 amino acids. V was clipped by 3 bases and J by 14 bases, with 17 bases between them. Germline-derived CDR1 and CDR2 are PRHDT and FYEKMQ (reference sequence). This CDR3 is CASSFPGVQGSLHF. The CDR3 DNA is TGTGCCAGCAGCTTCCCAGGGGTCCAAGGGTCCCTCCACTTT.

This clonotype was found a few times. The chain uses TRBV4-1 and TRBJ2-7; tentative D call: TRBD2 (6 bases). Germline V gene data show CDR1 as MGHRA and CDR2 as YSYEKL. The CDR3 is made up of 14 amino acids. Trimming left V 4 bases short and J 2 bases short, with 12 bases between. The CDR3 sequence: CASSPVRGPYEQYF. The DNA for the CDR3 is TGCGCCAGCAGCCCCGTGCGGGGCCCCTACGAGCAGTACTTC.

The chain has TRBV9 and TRBJ1-2; D not resolved. Germline V lookup: CDR1 SGDLS, CDR2 YYNGEE. The germline V and J ends were trimmed by 3 bases and 5 bases, with 17 bases remaining between them. CDR3 length equals 15 residues. The CDR3 loop is CASSAAGVPVYGYTF. The CDR3 DNA reads as TGTGCCAGCAGCGCCGCGGGAGTTCCTGTTTATGGCTACACCTTC.

The CDR3 DNA sequence: TGTGCCAGCAGTCTACTAGAGGGAGAGAGGTACACTGAAGCTTTCTTT. Translating gives CASSLLEGERYTEAFF. The rearrangement links TRBV27 to TRBJ1-1; D not certain. The germline V and J ends were trimmed by 5 bases and 3 bases, with 19 bases remaining between them. Germline V gene data show CDR1 as MNHEY and CDR2 as SMNVEV (reference sequence). The CDR3 is 16 amino acids.

The rearrangement joins TRBV12-3 or TRBV12-4 to TRBJ2-1, with TRBD2 matching 8 bases. The junction had 10 bases not matched to a gene; V was cut back by 6 bases and J by 9 bases. The length of the CDR3 is 14 residues. The CDR3 here is CASRTLAEKGEQFF. CDR3 nucleotides: TGTGCCAGCAGAACACTAGCGGAGAAGGGTGAGCAGTTCTTC.